This T cell receptor beta chain came from a study of shared clonotypes between healthy human individuals. Study-level points and caveats: When compared with the clonotypes that were shared by all four sorted-subset donors, the non-shared clonotypes turned out to have lower generation probabilities. Clonotype sharing among donors likely depends on sequencing depth.

As concerns this clone: The antigen remains undetermined.

The ends were cut back, 7 bases at V and 6 bases at J, with 23 bases in the middle. The CDR3 sequence is 15 residues long. CDR1 is SQVTM and CDR2 is ANQGSEA in the germline V gene. Terminally differentiated effector memory CD45RA+ cells were excluded from the naive CD8 cells, which were CD45RO-negative and positively selected for CCR7. Each PCR replicate from the sorted subsets contained 200 to 250 ng DNA, which is about 30,000 T cell genomes. The protocol was immunoSEQ multiplex PCR, while the TCRdb copy is restricted to in-frame clones and leaves out a portion. The sample comprises about 680,000 clones, approximately 90% of which are singletons, and 24% rests with the top ten.

Sequenced sample: naive CD8+ T cells sorted from blood. This clonotype was sampled from a man younger than 40 in good health. The chain is built from TRBV29-1 and TRBJ2-3; D gene ambiguous. The CDR3: CSAEIGPSALDTQYF. CDR3 bases: TGCAGCGCCGAAATTGGTCCGTCAGCTTTGGATACGCAGTATTTT.